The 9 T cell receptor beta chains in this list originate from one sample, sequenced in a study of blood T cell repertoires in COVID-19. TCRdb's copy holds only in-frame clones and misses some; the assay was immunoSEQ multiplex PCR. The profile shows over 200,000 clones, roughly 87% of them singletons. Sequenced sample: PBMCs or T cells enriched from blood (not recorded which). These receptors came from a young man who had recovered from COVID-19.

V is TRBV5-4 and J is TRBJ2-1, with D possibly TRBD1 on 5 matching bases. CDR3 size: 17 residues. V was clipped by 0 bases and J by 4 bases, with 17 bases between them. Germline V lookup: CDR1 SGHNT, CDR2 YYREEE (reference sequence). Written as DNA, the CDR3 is TGTGCCAGCAGCTTGGTAAAACAGGCCGTTAGGTACAATGAGCAGTTCTTC. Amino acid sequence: CASSLVKQAVRYNEQFF.

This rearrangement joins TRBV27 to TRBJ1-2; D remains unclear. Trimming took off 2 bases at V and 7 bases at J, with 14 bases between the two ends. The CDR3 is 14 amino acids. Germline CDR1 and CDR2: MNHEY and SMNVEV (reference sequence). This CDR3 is CASSLEGVPGGYTF. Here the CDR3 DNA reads TGTGCCAGCAGTTTAGAGGGTGTGCCTGGTGGCTACACCTTC.

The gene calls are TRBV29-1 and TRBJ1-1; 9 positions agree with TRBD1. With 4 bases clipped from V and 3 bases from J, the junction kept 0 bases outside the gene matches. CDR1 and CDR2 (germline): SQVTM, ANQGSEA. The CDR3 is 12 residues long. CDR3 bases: TGCAGCGTTGGACAGGGGGACACTGAAGCTTTCTTT. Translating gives CSVGQGDTEAFF. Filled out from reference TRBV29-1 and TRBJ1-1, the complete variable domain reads SAVISQKPSRDICQRGTSLTIQCQVDSQVTMMFWYRQQPGQSLTLIATANQGSEATYESGFVIDKFPISRPNLTFSTLTVSNMSPEDSSIYLCSVGQGDTEAFFGQGTRLTVV.

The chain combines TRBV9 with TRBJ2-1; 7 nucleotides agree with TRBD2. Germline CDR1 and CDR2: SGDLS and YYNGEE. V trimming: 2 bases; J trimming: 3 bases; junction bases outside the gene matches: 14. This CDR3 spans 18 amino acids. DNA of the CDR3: TGTGCCAGCAGCGTCCCCCACAATCCTAGCGGAGGCTACAATGAGCAGTTCTTC. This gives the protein CASSVPHNPSGGYNEQFF.

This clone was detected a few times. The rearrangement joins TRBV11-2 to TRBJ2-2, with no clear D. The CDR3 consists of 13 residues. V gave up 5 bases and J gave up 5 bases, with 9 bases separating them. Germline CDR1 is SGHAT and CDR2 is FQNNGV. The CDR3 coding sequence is TGTGCCAGCAGCCATGACAAGACCGGGGAGCTGTTTTTT. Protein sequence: CASSHDKTGELFF.

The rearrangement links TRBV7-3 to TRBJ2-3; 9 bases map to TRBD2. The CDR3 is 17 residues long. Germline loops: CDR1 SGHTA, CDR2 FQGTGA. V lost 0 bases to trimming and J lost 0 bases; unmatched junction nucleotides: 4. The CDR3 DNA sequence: TGTGCCAGCAGCTTAACGTTAGCGGGGGTTAGCACAGATACGCAGTATTTT. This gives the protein CASSLTLAGVSTDTQYF.

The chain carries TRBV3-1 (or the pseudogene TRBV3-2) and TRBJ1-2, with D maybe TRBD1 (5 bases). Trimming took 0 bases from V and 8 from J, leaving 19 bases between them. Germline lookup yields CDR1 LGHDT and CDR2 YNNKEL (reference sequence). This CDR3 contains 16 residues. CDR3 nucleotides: TGTGCCAGCAGCCAAGATGCACAGGCCCACCGGTACGGCTACACCTTC. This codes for CASSQDAQAHRYGYTF.

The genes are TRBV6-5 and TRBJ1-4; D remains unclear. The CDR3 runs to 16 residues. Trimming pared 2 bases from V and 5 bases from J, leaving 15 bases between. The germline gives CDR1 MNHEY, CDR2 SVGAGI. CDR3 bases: TGTGCCAGCAGTTACCGCGCGCGAGGGAAGAATGAAAAACTGTTTTTT. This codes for CASSYRARGKNEKLFF.

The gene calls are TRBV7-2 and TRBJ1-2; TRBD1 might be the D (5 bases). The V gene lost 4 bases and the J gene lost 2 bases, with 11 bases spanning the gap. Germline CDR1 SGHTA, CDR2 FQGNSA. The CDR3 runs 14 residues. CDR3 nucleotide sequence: TGTGCCAGCAGCTGGACGACAGTGAACTATGGCTACACCTTC. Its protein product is CASSWTTVNYGYTF. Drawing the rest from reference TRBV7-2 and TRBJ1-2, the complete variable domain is GAGVSQSPSNKVTEKGKDVELRCDPISGHTALYWYRQSLGQGLEFLIYFQGNSAPDKSGLPSDRFSAERTGGSVSTLTIQRTQQEDSAVYLCASSWTTVNYGYTFGSGTRLTVV.